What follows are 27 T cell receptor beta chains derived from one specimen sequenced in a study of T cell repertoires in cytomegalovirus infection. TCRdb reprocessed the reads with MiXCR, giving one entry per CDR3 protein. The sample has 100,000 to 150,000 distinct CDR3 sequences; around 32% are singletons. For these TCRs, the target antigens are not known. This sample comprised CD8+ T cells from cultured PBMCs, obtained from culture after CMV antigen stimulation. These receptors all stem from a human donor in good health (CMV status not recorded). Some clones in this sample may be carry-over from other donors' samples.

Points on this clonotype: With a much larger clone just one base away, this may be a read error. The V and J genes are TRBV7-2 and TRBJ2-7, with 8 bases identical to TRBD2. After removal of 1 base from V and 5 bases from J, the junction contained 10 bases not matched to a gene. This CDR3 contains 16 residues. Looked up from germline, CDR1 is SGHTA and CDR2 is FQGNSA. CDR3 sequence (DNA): TGTGCCAGCAGCTTAGGAGTTTCTAGCGGGTGCAACGAGCAGTACTTC. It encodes CASSLGVSSGCNEQYF.

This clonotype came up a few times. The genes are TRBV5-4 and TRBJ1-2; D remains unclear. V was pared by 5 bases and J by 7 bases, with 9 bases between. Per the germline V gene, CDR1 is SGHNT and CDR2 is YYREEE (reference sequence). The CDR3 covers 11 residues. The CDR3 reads CASRRGFGYTF. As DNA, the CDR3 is TGTGCCAGCAGAAGAGGTTTTGGCTACACCTTC.

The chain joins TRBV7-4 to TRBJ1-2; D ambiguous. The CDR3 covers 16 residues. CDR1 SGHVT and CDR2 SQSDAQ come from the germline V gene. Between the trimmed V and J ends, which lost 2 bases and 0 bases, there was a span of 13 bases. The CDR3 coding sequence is TGTGCCAGCAGCTTATCGGCCGCAGTCACTAACTATGGCTACACCTTC. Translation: CASSLSAAVTNYGYTF.

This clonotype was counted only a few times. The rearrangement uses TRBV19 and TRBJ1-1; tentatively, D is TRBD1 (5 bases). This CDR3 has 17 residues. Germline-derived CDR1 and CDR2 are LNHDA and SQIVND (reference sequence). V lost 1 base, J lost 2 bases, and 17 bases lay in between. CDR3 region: CASSIGGTGYINTEAFF. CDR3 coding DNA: TGTGCCAGTAGTATAGGCGGGACTGGATACATAAACACTGAAGCTTTCTTT.

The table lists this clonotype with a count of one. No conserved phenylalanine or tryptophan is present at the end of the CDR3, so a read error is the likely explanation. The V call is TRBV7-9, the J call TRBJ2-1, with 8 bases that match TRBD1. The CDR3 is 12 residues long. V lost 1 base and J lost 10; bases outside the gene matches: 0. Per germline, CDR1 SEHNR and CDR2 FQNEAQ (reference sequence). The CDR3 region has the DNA TGTGCCAGCAGCTTAGGGACAGGGGAGCAGTTCCTC. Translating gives CASSLGTGEQFL.

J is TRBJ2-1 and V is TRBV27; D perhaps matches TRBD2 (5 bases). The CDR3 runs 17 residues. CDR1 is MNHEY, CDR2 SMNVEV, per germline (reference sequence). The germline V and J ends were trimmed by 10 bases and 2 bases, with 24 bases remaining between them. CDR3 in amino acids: CATITQSLLGPYNEQFF. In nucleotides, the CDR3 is TGTGCCACCATAACACAATCCCTACTAGGGCCCTACAATGAGCAGTTCTTC.

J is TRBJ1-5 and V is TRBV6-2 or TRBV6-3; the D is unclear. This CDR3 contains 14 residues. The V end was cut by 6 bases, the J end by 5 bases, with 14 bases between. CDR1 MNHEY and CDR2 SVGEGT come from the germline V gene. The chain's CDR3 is CASSEISGDQPQHF. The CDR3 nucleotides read TGTGCCAGCAGCGAGATAAGCGGGGATCAGCCCCAGCATTTT.

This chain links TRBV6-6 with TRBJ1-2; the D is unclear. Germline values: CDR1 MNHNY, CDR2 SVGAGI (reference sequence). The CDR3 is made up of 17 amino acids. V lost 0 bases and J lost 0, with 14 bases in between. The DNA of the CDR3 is TGTGCCAGCAGTTACTCGACGTCAGAACACTCTAACTATGGCTACACCTTC. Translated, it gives CASSYSTSEHSNYGYTF.

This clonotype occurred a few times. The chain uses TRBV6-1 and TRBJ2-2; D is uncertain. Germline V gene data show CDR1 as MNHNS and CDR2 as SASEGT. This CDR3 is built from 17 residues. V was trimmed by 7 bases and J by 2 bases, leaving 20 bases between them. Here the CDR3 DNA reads TGTGCCAGCACCACCCTTGGAGACATTGGCAACACCGGGGAGCTGTTTTTT. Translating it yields CASTTLGDIGNTGELFF.

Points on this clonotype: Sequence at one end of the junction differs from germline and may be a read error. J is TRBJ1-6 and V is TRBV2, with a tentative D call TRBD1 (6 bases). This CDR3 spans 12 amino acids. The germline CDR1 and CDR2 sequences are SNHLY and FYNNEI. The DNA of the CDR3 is TGTGCCAGCAACAGGGCCCCCCTACTCCTCCTCTTT. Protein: CASNRAPLLLLF.

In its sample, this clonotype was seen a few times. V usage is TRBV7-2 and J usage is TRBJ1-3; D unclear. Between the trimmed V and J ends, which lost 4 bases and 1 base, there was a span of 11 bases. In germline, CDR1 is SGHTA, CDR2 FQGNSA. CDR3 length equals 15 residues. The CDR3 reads CASSSRLGSGNTIYF. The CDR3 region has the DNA TGTGCCAGCAGCTCCCGTCTCGGATCTGGAAACACCATATATTTT.

CDR3 sequence: CASSPPTETQYF. CDR3 nucleotides: TGTGCCAGCAGCCCCCCGACAGAGACCCAGTACTTC. The J gene is TRBJ2-5, the V gene TRBV7-2; D unclear. CDR1 and CDR2 (germline): SGHTA, FQGNSA. Trimming took off 5 bases at V and 4 bases at J, with 8 bases between the two ends. CDR3 length: 12 residues.

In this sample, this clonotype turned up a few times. CDR3 nucleotides: TGTGCCAGCAGCTTCGCCCCAGGGGGTGGGGACATTCAGTACTTC. It yields the protein CASSFAPGGGDIQYF. This sequence joins TRBV7-2 and TRBJ2-4; 7 nucleotides line up with TRBD1. Germline V gives CDR1 SGHTA, CDR2 FQGNSA. The CDR3 has 15 amino acids. Trimming removed 3 bases from V and 8 bases from J; junction bases left unmatched: 10.

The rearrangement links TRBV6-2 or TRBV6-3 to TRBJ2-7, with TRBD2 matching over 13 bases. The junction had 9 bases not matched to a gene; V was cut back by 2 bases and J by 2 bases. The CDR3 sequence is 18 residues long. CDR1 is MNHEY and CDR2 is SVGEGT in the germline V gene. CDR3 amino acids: CASSYLTRTSGGAYEQYF. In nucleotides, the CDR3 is TGTGCCAGCAGTTACCTCACTCGGACTAGCGGGGGTGCCTACGAGCAGTACTTC.

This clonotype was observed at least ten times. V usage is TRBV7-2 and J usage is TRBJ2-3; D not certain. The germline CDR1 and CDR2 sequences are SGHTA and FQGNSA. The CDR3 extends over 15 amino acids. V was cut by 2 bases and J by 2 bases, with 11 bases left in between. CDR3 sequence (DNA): TGTGCCAGCAGCTTAAACGCCCCCCACACAGATACGCAGTATTTT. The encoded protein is CASSLNAPHTDTQYF.

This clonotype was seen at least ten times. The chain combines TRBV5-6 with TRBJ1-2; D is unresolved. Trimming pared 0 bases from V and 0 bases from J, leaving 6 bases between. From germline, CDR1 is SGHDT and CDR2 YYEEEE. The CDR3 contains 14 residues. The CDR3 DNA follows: TGTGCCAGCAGCTTGGGAGCAGCTAACTATGGCTACACCTTC. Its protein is CASSLGAANYGYTF. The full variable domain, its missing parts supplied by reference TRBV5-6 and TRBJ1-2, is DAGVTQSPTHLIKTRGQQVTLRCSPKSGHDTVSWYQQALGQGPQFIFQYYEEEERQRGNFPDRFSGHQFPNYSSELNVNALLLGDSALYLCASSLGAANYGYTFGSGTRLTVV.

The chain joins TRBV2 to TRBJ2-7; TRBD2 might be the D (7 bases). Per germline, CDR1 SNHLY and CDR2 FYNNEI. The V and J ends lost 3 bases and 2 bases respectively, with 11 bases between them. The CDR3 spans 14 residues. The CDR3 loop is CASSDGRGAYEQYF. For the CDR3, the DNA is TGTGCCAGCAGTGATGGGAGGGGGGCCTACGAGCAGTACTTC.

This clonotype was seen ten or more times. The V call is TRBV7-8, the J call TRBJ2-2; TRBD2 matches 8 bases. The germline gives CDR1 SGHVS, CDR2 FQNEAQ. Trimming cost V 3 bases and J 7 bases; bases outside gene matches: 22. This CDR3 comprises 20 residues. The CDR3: CASSFSPGLEIEYFLGELFF. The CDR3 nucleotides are TGTGCCAGCAGCTTTTCACCGGGACTAGAAATTGAGTATTTCCTCGGGGAGCTGTTTTTT.

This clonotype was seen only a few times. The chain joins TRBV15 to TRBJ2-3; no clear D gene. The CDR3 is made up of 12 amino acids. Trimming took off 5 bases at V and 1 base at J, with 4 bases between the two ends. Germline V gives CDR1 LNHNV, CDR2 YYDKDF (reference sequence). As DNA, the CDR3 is TGTGCCACCAGCGCACGCACAGATACGCAGTATTTT. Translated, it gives CATSARTDTQYF.

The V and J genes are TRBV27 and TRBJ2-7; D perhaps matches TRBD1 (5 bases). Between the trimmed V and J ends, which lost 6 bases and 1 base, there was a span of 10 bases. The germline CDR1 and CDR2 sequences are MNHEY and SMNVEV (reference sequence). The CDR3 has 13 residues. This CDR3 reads CASSNQGSYEQYF. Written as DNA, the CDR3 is TGTGCCAGCAGCAACCAGGGTTCCTACGAGCAGTACTTC.

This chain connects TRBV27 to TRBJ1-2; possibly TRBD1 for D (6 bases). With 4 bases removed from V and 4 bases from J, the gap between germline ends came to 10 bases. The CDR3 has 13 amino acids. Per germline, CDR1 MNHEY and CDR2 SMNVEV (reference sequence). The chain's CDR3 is CASSYRAAYGYTF. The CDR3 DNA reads TGTGCCAGCAGTTACAGGGCTGCCTATGGCTACACCTTC.

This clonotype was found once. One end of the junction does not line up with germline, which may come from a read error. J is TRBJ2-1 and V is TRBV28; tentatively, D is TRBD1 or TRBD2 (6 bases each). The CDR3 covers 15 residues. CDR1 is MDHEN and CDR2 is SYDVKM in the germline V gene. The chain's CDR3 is CASSLPRGPYTEQFF. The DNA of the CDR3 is TGTGCCAGCAGTTTACCCCGGGGGCCCTACACTGAGCAGTTCTTC.

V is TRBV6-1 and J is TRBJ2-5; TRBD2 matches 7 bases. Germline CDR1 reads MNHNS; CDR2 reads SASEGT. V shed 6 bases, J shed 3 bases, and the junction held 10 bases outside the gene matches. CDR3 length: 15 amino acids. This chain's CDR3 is CASSTAWGGEETQYF. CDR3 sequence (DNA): TGTGCCAGCAGCACAGCGTGGGGGGGTGAAGAGACCCAGTACTTC.

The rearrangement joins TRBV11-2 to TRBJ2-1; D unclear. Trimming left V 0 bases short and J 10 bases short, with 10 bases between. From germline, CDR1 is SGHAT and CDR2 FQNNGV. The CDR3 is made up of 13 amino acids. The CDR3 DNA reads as TGTGCCAGCAGCTTAGAGCGGTCCAAAGAGCAGTTCTTC. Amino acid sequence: CASSLERSKEQFF.

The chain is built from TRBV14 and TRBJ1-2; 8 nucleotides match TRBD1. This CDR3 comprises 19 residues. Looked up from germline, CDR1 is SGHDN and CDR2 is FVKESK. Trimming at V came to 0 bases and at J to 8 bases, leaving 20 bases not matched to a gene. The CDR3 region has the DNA TGTGCCAGCAGCCAAGAGCAACGGGAATGGACAGGGCTTTTTGGCGGCTACACCTTC. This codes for CASSQEQREWTGLFGGYTF.

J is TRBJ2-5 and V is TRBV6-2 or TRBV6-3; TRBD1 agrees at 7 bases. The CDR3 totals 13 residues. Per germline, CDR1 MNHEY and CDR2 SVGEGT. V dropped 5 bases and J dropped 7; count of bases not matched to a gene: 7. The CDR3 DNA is TGTGCCAGCAGTCAGAACAGGGGACGGACCCAGTACTTC. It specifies CASSQNRGRTQYF.

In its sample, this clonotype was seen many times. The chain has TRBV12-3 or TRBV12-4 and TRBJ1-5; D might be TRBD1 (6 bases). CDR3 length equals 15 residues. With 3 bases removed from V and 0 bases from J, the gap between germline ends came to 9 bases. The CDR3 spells CASSFGQLSNQPQHF. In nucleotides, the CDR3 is TGTGCCAGCAGTTTCGGACAGCTTAGCAATCAGCCCCAGCATTTT.